This TCR beta chain was documented in a study of blood T cell repertoires in COVID-19. Overall study: Specimens from acute and convalescent COVID-19 originated in the United States, Italy and Spain.

Germline V CDR1 and CDR2: MGHRA, YSYEKL. V lost 5 bases, J lost 4 bases, and 11 bases lay in between. There are 14 residues in the CDR3. Sequenced by immunoSEQ multiplex PCR; TCRdb stores in-frame clones only, minus some. The sample comprises about 53,000 clones, 65% to 80% of which are singletons, and around 43% rests with the top ten. The sequenced material came from peripheral blood. The V and J genes are TRBV4-1 and TRBJ1-4, with D perhaps matching TRBD1 (6 bases). This clonotype was obtained from a man between 65 and 80 years old with active or convalescent COVID-19. The CDR3 sequence: CASSRTENNEKLFF. In nucleotides, the CDR3 is TGCGCCAGCAGCAGGACAGAAAATAATGAAAAACTGTTTTTT.